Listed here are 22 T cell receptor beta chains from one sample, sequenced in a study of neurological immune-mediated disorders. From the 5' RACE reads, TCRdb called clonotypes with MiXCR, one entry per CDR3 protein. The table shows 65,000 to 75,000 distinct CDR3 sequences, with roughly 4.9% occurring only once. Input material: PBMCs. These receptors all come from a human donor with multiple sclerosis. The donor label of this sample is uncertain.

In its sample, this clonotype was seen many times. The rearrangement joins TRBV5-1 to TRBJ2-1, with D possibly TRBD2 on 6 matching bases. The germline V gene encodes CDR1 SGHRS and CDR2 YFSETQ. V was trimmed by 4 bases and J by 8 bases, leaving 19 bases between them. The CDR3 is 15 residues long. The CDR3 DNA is TGCGCCAGCAGCGGGGGACTGATGCGGGCAGATGAGCAGTTCTTC. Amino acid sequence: CASSGGLMRADEQFF.

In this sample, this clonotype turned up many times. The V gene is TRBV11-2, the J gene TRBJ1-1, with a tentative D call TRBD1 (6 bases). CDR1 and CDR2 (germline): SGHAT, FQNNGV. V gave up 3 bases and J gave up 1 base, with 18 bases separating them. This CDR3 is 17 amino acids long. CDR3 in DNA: TGTGCCAGCAGCTTCCAATTGGGACATTCCGCGAACACTGAAGCTTTCTTT. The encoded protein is CASSFQLGHSANTEAFF.

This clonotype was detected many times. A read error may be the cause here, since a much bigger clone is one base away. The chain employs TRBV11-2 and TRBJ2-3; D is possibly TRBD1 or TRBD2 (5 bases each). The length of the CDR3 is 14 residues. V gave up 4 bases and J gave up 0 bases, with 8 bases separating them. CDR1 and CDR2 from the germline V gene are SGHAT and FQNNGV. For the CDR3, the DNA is TGTGCCAGCAGCTCCTGGGACAGCACAGATACGCAGTATTTT. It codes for CASSSWDSTDTQYF.

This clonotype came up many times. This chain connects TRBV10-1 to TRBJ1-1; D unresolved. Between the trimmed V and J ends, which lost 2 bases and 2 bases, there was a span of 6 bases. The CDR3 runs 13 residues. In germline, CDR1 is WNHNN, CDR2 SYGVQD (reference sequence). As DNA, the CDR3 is TGCGCCAGCAGTGAGAACCTAAACACTGAAGCTTTCTTT. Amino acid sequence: CASSENLNTEAFF.

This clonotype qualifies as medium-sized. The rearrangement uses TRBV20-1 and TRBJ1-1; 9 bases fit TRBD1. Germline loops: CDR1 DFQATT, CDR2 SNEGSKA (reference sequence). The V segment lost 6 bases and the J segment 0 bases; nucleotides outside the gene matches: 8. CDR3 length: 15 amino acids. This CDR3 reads CSAQTGGSMNTEAFF. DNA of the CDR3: TGCAGTGCGCAGACAGGGGGATCCATGAACACTGAAGCTTTCTTT.

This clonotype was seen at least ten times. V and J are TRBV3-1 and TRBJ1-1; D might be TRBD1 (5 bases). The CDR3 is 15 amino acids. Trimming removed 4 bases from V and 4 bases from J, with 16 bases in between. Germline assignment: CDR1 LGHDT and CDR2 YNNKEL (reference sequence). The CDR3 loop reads CASSRREVQGTEAFF. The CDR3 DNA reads TGTGCCAGCAGCCGACGCGAGGTTCAGGGCACTGAAGCTTTCTTT.

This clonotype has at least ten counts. The CDR3 DNA follows: TGCGCCAGCAGCTTGGGGACAGGAACCAAAAACATTCAGTACTTC. It codes for CASSLGTGTKNIQYF. V and J are TRBV5-1 and TRBJ2-4; 7 bases match TRBD1. This CDR3 contains 15 residues. The V and J ends lost 0 bases and 2 bases, in that order; junction bases with no gene match: 2. CDR1 SGHRS and CDR2 YFSETQ come from the germline V gene.

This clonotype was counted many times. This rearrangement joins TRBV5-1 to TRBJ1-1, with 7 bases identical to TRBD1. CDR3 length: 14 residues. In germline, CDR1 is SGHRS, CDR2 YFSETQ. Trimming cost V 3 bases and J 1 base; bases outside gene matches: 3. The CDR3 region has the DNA TGCGCCAGCAGCTCCGGGACAGAGAACACTGAAGCTTTCTTT. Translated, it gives CASSSGTENTEAFF.

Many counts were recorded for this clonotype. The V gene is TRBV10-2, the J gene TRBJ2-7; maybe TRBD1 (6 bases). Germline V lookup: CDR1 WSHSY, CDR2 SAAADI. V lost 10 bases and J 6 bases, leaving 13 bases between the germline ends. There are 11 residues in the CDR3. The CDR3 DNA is TGCGCCACCACAGGGTACGGCGAGCAGTACTTC. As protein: CATTGYGEQYF.

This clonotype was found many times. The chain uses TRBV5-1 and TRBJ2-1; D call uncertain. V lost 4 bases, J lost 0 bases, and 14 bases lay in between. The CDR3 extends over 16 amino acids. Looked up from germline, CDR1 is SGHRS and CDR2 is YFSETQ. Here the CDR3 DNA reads TGCGCCAGCAGCCTCCCGAAGCAGTACTCCTACAATGAGCAGTTCTTC. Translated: CASSLPKQYSYNEQFF.

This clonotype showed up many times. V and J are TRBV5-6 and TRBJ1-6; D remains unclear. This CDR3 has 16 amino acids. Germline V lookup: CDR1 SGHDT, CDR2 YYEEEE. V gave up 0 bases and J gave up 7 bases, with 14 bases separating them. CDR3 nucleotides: TGTGCCAGCAGCTTGGGCGGGTTAAGTCAGAATTCACCCCTCCACTTT. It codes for CASSLGGLSQNSPLHF.

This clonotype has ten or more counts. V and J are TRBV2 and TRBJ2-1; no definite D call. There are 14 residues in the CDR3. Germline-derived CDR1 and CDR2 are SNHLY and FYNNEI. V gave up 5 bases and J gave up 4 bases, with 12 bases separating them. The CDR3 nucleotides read TGTGCCAGCAGTCCGTTGGTCTCGTACAATGAGCAGTTCTTC. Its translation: CASSPLVSYNEQFF.

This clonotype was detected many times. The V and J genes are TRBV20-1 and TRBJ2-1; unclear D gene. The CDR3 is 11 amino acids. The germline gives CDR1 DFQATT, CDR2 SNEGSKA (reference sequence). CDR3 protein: CSMTNNNEQFF. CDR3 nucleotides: TGCAGCATGACCAACAACAATGAGCAGTTCTTC.

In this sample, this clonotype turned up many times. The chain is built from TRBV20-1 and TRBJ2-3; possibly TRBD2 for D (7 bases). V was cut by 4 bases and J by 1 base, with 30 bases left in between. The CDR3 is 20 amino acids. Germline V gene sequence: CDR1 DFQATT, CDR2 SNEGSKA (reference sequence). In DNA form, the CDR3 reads TGCAGTGCTATTACCCCTCTCGGGGGCGGGGGACGACACGGCACAGATACGCAGTATTTT. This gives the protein CSAITPLGGGGRHGTDTQYF.

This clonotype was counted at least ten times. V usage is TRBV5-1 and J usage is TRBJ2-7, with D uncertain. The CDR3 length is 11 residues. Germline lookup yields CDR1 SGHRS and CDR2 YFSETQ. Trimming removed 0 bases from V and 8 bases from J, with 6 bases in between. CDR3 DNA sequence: TGCGCCAGCAGCTTGGGCCCCCAGCAGTACTTC. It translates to CASSLGPQQYF.

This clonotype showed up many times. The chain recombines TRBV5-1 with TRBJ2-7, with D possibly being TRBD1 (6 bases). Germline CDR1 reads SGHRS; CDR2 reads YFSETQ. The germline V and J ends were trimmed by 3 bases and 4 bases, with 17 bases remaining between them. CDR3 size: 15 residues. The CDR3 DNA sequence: TGCGCCAGCAGCTCCATGGCAGGGGTTTCTTACGAGCAGTACTTC. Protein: CASSSMAGVSYEQYF.

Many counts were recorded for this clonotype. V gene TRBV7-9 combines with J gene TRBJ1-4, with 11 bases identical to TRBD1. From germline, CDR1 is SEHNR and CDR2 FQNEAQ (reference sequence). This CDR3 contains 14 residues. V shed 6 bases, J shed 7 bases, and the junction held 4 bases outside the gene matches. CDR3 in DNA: TGTGCCAGCAGAAGGACAGGGGGCATTGAAAAACTGTTTTTT. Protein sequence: CASRRTGGIEKLFF.

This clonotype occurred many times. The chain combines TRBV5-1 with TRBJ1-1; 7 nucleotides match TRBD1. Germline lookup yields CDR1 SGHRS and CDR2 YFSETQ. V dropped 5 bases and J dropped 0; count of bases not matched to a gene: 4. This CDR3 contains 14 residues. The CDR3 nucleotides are TGCGCCAGCAGAACAGGGGACATGAACACTGAAGCTTTCTTT. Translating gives CASRTGDMNTEAFF.

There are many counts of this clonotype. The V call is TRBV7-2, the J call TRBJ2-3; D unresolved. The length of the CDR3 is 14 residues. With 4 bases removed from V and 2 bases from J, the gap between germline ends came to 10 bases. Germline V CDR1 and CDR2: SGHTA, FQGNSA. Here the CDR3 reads CASSSDTHTDTQYF. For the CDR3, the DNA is TGTGCCAGCAGCTCCGACACACACACAGATACGCAGTATTTT.

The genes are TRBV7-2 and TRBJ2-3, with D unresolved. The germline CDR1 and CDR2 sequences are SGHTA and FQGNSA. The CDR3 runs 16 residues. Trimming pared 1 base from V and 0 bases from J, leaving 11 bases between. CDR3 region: CASSLGRLPSTDTQYF. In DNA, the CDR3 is TGTGCCAGCAGCTTAGGGCGGCTTCCTAGCACAGATACGCAGTATTTT.

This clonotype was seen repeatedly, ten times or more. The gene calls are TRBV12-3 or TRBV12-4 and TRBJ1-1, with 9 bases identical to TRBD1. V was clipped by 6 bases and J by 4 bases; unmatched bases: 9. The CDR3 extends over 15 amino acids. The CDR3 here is CASSPNRGRSTEAFF. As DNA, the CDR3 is TGTGCCAGCAGCCCTAACAGGGGGCGATCCACTGAAGCTTTCTTT.

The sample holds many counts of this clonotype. The CDR3 region has the DNA TGCAGTGTCCGGACAGATTATGGCTACACCTTC. Its translation is CSVRTDYGYTF. The genes are TRBV20-1 and TRBJ1-2; a possible D gene is TRBD1 (6 bases). Looked up from germline, CDR1 is DFQATT and CDR2 is SNEGSKA (reference sequence). The V end lost 7 bases, the J end lost 5 bases, and 11 bases lay between the germline ends. This CDR3 spans 11 amino acids.